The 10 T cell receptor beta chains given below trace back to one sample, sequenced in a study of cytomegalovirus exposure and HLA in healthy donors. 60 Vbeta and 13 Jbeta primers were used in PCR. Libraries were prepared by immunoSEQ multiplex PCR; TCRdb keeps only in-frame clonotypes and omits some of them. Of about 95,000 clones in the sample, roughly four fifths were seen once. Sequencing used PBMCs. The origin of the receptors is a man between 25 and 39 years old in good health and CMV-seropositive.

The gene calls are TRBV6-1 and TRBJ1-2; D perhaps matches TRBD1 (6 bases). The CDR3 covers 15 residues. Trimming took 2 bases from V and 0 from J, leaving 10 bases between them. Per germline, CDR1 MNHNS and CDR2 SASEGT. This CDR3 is CASSESTGPNYGYTF. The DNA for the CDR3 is TGTGCCAGCAGTGAAAGCACAGGGCCTAACTATGGCTACACCTTC.

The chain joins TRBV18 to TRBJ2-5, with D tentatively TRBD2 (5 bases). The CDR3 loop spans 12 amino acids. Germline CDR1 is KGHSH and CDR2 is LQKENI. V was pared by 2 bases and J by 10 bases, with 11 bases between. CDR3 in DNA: TGTGCCAGCTCACCAGAGGGAAACGTCCAGTACTTC. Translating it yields CASSPEGNVQYF.

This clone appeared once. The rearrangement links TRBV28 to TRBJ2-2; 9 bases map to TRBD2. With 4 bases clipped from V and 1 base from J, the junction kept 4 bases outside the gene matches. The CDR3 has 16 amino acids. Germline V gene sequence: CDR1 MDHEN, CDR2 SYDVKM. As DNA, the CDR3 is TGTGCCAGCAGTTCAGCGGGAGGTAGGAACACCGGGGAGCTGTTTTTT. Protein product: CASSSAGGRNTGELFF.

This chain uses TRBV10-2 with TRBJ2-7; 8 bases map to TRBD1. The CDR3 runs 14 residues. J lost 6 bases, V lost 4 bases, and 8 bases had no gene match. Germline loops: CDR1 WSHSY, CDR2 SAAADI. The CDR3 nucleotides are TGCGCCAGCAGTGTCCCGGGACAGGTTCGCGAGCAGTACTTC. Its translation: CASSVPGQVREQYF.

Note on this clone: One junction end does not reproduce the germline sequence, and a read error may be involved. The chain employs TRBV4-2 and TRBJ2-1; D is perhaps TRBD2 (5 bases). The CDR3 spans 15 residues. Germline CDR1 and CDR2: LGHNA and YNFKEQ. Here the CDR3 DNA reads TGTGCCAGCAGCCAAGCCCAGGACTCCTACAATGGGCAGTTCTTC. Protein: CASSQAQDSYNGQFF.

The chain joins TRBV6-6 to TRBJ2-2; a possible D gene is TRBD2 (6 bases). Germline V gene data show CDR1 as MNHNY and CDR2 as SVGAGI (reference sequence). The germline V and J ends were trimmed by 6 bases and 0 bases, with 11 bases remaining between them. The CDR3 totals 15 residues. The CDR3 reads CASSPLAPNTGELFF. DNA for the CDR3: TGTGCCAGCAGCCCACTAGCTCCGAACACCGGGGAGCTGTTTTTT.

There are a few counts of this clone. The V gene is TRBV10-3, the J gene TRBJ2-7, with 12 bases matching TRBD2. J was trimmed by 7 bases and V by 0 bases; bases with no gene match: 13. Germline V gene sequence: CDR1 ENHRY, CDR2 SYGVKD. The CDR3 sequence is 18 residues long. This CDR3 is CAISESISSTSGRPEQYF. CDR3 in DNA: TGTGCCATCAGTGAGTCAATATCATCGACTAGCGGGAGACCTGAGCAGTACTTC.

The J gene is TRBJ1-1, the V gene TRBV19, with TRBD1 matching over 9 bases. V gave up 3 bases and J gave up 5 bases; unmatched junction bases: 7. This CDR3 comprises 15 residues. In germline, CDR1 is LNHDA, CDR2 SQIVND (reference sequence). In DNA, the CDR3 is TGTGCCAGTAGTATGGGGACAGGGACACCTACTGAAGCTTTCTTT. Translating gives CASSMGTGTPTEAFF.

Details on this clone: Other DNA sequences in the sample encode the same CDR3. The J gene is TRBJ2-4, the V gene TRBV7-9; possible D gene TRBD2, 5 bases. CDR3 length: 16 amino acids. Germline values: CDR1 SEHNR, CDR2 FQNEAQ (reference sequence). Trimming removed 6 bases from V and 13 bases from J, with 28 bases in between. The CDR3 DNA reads TGTGCCAGCAGTCCCATTGGTGGGGAGAAAATAATGATCCAGTACTTC. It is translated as CASSPIGGEKIMIQYF.

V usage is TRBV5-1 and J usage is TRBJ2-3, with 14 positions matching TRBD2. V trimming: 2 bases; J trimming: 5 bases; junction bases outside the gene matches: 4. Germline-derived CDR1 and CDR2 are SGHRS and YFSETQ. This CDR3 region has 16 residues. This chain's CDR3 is CASSFGTSGSGDTQYF. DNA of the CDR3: TGCGCCAGCAGCTTCGGGACTAGCGGGAGCGGAGATACGCAGTATTTT.